These T cell receptor beta chains were read from a single sample in a study of blood T cell repertoires in COVID-19. Method: immunoSEQ multiplex PCR; TCRdb's copy keeps in-frame clones and lacks some. The sample comprises around 220,000 clones, 85% to 90% of which are singletons, and 4.4% rests with the top ten. Sequencing was done on a sample of peripheral blood. Source of these receptors: a man in his forties or fifties with acute or convalescent COVID-19. Each CDR3 is given with its conserved first and last residue. The order of the fields is V gene, D gene, J gene, clone size, CDR3 protein, CDR3 DNA. D genes are given only for firm matches. Clone size is not always given. Where it is, it says once, few, many or a class for expanded clones.

V gene: TRBV7-8
D gene: NA
J gene: TRBJ1-2
clone size: NA
CDR3 protein: CASSFGQGSLIVTF
CDR3 DNA: NA

V gene: TRBV5-1
D gene: NA
J gene: TRBJ1-2
clone size: NA
CDR3 protein: CASSVGQGSHTF
CDR3 DNA: NA

V gene: TRBV2
D gene: NA
J gene: TRBJ2-2
clone size: NA
CDR3 protein: CASRDRNTGELFF
CDR3 DNA: TGTGCCAGCAGGGACAGGAACACCGGGGAGCTGTTTTTT

V gene: TRBV7-9
D gene: TRBD1
J gene: TRBJ2-3
clone size: NA
CDR3 protein: CASSWRTGTDTQYF
CDR3 DNA: TGTGCCAGCAGCTGGAGGACAGGGACAGATACGCAGTATTTT

V gene: TRBV7-7
D gene: NA
J gene: TRBJ1-1
clone size: NA
CDR3 protein: CASSPLGRGDTEAFF
CDR3 DNA: TGTGCCAGCAGCCCCCTCGGCCGGGGAGACACTGAAGCTTTCTTT

V gene: TRBV19
D gene: NA
J gene: TRBJ1-2
clone size: NA
CDR3 protein: CASSLYSVYGYTF
CDR3 DNA: TGTGCCAGTAGCCTTTACAGTGTTTATGGCTACACCTTC

V gene: TRBV11-2
D gene: NA
J gene: TRBJ1-3
clone size: NA
CDR3 protein: CASSLVGQTSGNTIYF
CDR3 DNA: TGTGCCAGCAGCTTAGTAGGACAGACCTCTGGAAACACCATATATTTT

V gene: TRBV27
D gene: NA
J gene: TRBJ2-1
clone size: NA
CDR3 protein: CASSVLGSPSYNEQFF
CDR3 DNA: TGTGCCAGCAGTGTACTAGGATCCCCCTCCTACAATGAGCAGTTCTTC

V gene: TRBV5-6
D gene: NA
J gene: TRBJ1-1
clone size: NA
CDR3 protein: CASSLSGGNTEAFF
CDR3 DNA: TGTGCCAGCAGCTTGTCCGGGGGGAACACTGAAGCTTTCTTT

V gene: TRBV5-4
D gene: NA
J gene: TRBJ1-2
clone size: few
CDR3 protein: CASSSKQALYGYTF
CDR3 DNA: TGTGCCAGCAGCTCCAAACAGGCCCTCTATGGCTACACCTTC

V gene: TRBV5-1
D gene: NA
J gene: TRBJ2-3
clone size: NA
CDR3 protein: CASTEQTTSTDTQYF
CDR3 DNA: TGCGCCAGCACGGAACAGACAACTAGCACAGATACGCAGTATTTT

V gene: TRBV27
D gene: TRBD1
J gene: TRBJ1-2
clone size: NA
CDR3 protein: CASSPQTGRRGNYGYTF
CDR3 DNA: TGTGCCAGCAGTCCACAGACAGGGAGAAGGGGGAACTATGGCTACACCTTC

V gene: TRBV5-4
D gene: TRBD1
J gene: TRBJ1-3
clone size: once
CDR3 protein: CASSFRRGLSGNTIYF
CDR3 DNA: TGTGCCAGCAGCTTTCGCAGGGGGCTATCTGGAAACACCATATATTTT

V gene: TRBV2
D gene: TRBD1
J gene: TRBJ1-6
clone size: once
CDR3 protein: CASSGDRAPLHF
CDR3 DNA: TGTGCCAGCAGCGGGGACAGGGCACCCCTCCACTTT

V gene: TRBV27
D gene: NA
J gene: TRBJ1-6
clone size: NA
CDR3 protein: CASSYRDPGNSPLHF
CDR3 DNA: TGTGCCAGCAGTTACAGGGACCCCGGGAATTCACCCCTCCACTTT

V gene: TRBV18
D gene: TRBD1
J gene: TRBJ2-1
clone size: NA
CDR3 protein: CASSPGGTAYNEQFF
CDR3 DNA: TGTGCCAGCTCACCAGGTGGGACAGCCTACAATGAGCAGTTCTTC